This T cell receptor beta chain was found in a study of post-analysis software for immune sequencing data. Study conclusions and caveats: Strong co-clustering by F measure linked samples that shared a preparation batch. Five or six TRBV segments were more frequent in patients than controls; TRBV5-6, TRBV5-1 and TRBV20-1 belonged to this group. Controls' normalized Chao1 diversity significantly exceeded that of multiple sclerosis patients.

Germline trimming cut 5 bases from V and 7 bases from J; bases unmatched to any gene: 17. The V gene's germline CDR1 is MDHEN and CDR2 SYDVKM. This CDR3 spans 17 amino acids. For this clonotype: Its matching antigen is unknown.

Researchers reported that TCR beta cDNA libraries carried unique molecular identifiers. T cells numbering 1 to 10 million yielded roughly 0.5 million cDNA molecules. TCRdb re-called the PCR reads with MiXCR, one entry per CDR3 protein. The sample comprises 650,000 to 850,000 distinct CDR3 sequences, 40% to 55% of which are singletons, and approximately 5% rests with the top ten. The sequencing sample was made of blood. The chain combines TRBV28 with TRBJ2-1; TRBD2 matches 7 bases. The clonotype originates from a girl aged 10 to 17 with multiple sclerosis. The CDR3 region is CASSLLATGGRFNEQFF. DNA for the CDR3: TGTGCCAGCAGTCTACTAGCAACGGGAGGACGCTTTAATGAGCAGTTCTTC.